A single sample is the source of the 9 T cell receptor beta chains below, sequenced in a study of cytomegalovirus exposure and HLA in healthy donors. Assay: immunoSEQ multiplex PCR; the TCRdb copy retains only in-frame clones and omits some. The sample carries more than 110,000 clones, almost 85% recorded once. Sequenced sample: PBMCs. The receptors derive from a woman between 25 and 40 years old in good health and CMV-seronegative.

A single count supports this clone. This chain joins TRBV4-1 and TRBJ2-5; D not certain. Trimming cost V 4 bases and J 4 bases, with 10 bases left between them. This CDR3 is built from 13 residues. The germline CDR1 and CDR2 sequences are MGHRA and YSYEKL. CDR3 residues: CASSRSEGETQYF. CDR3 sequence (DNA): TGCGCCAGCAGCCGGAGTGAAGGAGAGACCCAGTACTTC.

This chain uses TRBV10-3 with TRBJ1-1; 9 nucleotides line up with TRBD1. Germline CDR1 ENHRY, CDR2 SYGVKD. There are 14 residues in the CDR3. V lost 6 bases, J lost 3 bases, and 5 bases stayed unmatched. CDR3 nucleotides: TGTGCCATCAGGGGGACAGGGTTGCACACTGAAGCTTTCTTT. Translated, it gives CAIRGTGLHTEAFF.

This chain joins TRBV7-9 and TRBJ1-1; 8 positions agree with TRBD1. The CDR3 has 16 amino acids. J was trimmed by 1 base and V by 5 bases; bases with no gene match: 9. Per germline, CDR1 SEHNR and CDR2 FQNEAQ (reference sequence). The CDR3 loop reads CASSRWTGTGNTEAFF. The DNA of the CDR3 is TGTGCCAGCAGCCGCTGGACCGGGACAGGGAACACTGAAGCTTTCTTT.

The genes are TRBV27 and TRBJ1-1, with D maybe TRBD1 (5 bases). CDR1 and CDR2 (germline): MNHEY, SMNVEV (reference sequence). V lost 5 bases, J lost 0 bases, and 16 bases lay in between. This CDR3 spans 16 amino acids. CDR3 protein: CASSNLGGDMNTEAFF. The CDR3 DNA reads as TGTGCCAGCAGTAATCTCGGGGGGGATATGAACACTGAAGCTTTCTTT.

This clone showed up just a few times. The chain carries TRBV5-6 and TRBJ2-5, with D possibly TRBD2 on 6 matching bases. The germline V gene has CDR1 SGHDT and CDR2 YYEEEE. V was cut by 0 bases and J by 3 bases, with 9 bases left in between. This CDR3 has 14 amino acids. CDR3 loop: CASSLVAAKETQYF. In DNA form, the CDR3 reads TGTGCCAGCAGCTTGGTAGCGGCTAAAGAGACCCAGTACTTC.

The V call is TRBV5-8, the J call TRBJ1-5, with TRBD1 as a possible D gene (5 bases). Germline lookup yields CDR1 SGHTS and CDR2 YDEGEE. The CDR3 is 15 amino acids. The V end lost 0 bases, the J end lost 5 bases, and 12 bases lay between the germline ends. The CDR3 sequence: CASSLEGAFDQPQHF. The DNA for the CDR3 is TGTGCCAGCAGCTTGGAAGGGGCTTTCGATCAGCCCCAGCATTTT.

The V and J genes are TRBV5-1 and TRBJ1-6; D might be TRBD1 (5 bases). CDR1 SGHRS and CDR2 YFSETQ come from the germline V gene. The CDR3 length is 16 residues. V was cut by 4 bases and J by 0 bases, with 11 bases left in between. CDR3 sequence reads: CASSLRQSSYNSPLHF. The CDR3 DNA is TGCGCCAGCAGCCTACGACAGAGCTCCTATAATTCACCCCTCCACTTT.

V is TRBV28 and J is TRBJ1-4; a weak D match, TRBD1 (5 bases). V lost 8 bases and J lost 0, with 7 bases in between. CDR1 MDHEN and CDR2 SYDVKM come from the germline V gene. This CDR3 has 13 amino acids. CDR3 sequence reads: CASLRATNEKLFF. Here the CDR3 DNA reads TGTGCCAGCCTCAGGGCAACTAATGAAAAACTGTTTTTT.

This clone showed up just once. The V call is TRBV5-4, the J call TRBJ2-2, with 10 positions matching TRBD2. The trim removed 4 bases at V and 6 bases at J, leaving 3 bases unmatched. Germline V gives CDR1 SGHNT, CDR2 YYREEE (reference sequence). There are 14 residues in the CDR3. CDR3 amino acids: CASSQSGGAGELFF. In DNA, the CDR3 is TGTGCCAGCAGCCAAAGCGGGGGGGCCGGGGAGCTGTTTTTT.